This T cell receptor beta chain came from a study of blood T cell repertoires in COVID-19. The overall study: Symptom resolution, clearance, or two negative PCRs marked the recovered donors of Cohort 3.

Methods used by the authors: Reference gene primer amplification gave estimated nucleated cell counts. Assay used: immunoSEQ multiplex PCR; TCRdb lists only in-frame clones, some missing. The DNA was the basis for D and trimming; V, J and clone size are from that table. Of 330,000 or so clones in the sample, around 87% were seen once. Those enrolled, adults aged roughly 18 to 100 years, came from roughly 23 US areas. Assignments of participants to cohorts depended upon their own reported clinical history. V lost 5 bases, J lost 1 base, and 8 bases stayed unmatched. This CDR3 is 17 amino acids long. The germline gives CDR1 SGHAT, CDR2 FQNNGV.

This rearrangement joins TRBV11-2 to TRBJ2-1; 10 nucleotides line up with TRBD2. This receptor was taken from a man aged 40-49 years in a cohort exposed to, infected with or recovered from COVID-19 (not recorded which). Sequencing was carried out using PBMCs or T cells enriched from blood (not recorded which). For the CDR3, the DNA is TGTGCCAGCAGCCCCGGAAATAGCGGGAGGTCCTACAATGAGCAGTTCTTC. Its translation: CASSPGNSGRSYNEQFF.